This TCR beta chain was retrieved from a study of sequential checkpoint blockade in melanoma. At the level of the study: Arm A got nivolumab then ipilimumab; arm B the reverse, 1:1. Maintenance nivolumab came after either treatment sequence.

Noted treatment: randomized to nivolumab then ipilimumab (arm A) or the reverse (arm B). None of the patients previously received DNA-damaging chemotherapy. Germline CDR1 reads LNHNV; CDR2 reads YYDKDF (reference sequence). The CDR3 has 15 amino acids. The V gene lost 4 bases and the J gene lost 4 bases, with 16 bases spanning the gap. Profiled with immunoSEQ multiplex PCR; TCRdb holds only in-frame clones, not every one. The table has fewer than 45,000 clones, more than 80% seen once. The chain employs TRBV15 and TRBJ1-2; D uncertain. The TCR originated in a human donor with melanoma. The material was CD8+ T cells sorted from blood (inferred from file names), obtained from a patient given nivolumab and ipilimumab in sequence. CDR3 sequence (DNA): TGTGCCACCAGCAACCTCCCCCCACCTACCTATGGCTACACCTTC. It yields the protein CATSNLPPPTYGYTF.